The subject of this entry is one T cell receptor beta chain. Its antigen is still unknown. Here immunoSEQ multiplex PCR was the method, and the copy in TCRdb shows in-frame clones only, minus some. The sample contains about 75,000 clones, roughly 90% of which appear only once. Germline V lookup: CDR1 MDHEN, CDR2 SYDVKM. CDR3 length: 13 residues. Trimming cost V 7 bases and J 2 bases, with 8 bases left between them. The data originate from a study of T cell clones after liver transplantation. Study overall: Tolerance: complete withdrawal held at least one year, liver enzymes staying within twice normal.

Whole-study findings and limits: Compared with third party-reactive sequences, donor-reactive ones declined more, independent of withdrawal success. Post-transplant time points were not standardized, so conclusions are preliminary. Rather than being deleted, graft donor-reactive T cells may have moved into the graft.

Here the sequenced sample was CD4+ T cells from blood, taken before liver transplant. This chain uses TRBV28 with TRBJ2-2; possible D gene TRBD2, 6 bases. The receptor's source is a human donor who received a liver transplant. CDR3 nucleotide sequence: TGTGCCAGCAACGGACTAAACACCGGGGAGCTGTTTTTT. Translated: CASNGLNTGELFF.